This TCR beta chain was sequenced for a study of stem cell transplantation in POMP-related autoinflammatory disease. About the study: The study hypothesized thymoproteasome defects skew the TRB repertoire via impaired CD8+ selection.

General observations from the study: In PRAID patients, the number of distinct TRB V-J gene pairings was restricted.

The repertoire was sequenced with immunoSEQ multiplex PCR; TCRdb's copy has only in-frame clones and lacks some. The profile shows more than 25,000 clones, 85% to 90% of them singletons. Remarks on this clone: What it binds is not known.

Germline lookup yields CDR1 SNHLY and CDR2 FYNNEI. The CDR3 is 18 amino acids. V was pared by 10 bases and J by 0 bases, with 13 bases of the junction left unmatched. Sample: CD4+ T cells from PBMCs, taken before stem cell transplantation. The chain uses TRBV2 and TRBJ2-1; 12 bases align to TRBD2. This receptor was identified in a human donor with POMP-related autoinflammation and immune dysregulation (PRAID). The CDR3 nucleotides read TGTGCCACCTCATCCGGGACTAGCGGGCTCCTCTCCTACAATGAGCAGTTCTTC. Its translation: CATSSGTSGLLSYNEQFF. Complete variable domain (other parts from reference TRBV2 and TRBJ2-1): EPEVTQTPSHQVTQMGQEVILRCVPISNHLYFYWYRQILGQKVEFLVSFYNNEISEKSEIFDDQFSVERPDGSNFTLKIRSTKLEDSAMYFCATSSGTSGLLSYNEQFFGPGTRLTVL.